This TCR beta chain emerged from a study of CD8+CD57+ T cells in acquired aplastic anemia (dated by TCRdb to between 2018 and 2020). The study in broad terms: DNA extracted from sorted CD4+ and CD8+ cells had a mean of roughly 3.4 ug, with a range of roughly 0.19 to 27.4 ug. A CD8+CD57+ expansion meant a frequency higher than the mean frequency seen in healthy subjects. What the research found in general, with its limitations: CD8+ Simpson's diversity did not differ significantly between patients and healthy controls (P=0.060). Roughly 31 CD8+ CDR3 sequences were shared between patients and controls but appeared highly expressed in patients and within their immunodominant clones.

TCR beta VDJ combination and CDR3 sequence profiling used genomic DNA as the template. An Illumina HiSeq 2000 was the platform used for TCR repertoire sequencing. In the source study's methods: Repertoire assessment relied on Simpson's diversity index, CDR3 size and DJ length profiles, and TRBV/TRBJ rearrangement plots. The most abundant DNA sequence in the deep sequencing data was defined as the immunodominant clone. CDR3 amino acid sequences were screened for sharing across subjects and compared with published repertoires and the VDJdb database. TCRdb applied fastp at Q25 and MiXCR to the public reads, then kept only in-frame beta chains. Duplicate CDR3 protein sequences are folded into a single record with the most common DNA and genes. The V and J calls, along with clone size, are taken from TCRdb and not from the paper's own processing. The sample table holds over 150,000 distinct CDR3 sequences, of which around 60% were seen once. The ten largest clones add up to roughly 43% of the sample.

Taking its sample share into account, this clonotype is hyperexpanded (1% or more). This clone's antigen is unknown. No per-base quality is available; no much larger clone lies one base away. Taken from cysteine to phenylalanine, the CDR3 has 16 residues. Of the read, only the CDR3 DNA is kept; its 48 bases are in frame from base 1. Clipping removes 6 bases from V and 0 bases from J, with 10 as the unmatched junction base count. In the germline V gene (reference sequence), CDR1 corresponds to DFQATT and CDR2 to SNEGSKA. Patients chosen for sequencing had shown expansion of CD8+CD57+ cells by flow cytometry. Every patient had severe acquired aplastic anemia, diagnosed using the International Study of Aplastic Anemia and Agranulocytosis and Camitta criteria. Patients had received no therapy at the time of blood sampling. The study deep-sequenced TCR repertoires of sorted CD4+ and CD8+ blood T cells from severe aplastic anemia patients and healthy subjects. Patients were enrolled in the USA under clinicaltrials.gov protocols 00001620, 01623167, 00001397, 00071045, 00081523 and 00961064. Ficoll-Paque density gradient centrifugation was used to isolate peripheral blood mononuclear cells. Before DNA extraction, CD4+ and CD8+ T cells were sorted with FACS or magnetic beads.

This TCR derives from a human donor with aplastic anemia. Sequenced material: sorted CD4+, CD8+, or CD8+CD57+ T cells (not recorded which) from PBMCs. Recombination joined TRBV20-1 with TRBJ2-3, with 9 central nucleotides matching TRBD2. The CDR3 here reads CSALPPGLASTDTQYF. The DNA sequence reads TGCAGTGCCCTTCCCCCGGGACTAGCTAGCACAGATACGCAGTATTTT.